One and the same sample provided the 24 T cell receptor beta chains below, sequenced in a study of Graves' ophthalmopathy and Graves' hyperthyroidism. Amplified TCR beta CDR3 regions were obtained using RNA transcripts as template. Scientists carried out first-round RT-PCR using HTBI primers and then a second-round multiplex PCR. In TCRdb, the multiplex PCR reads were re-called with MiXCR into one record per CDR3 protein. The sample shows 900,000 to 1,200,000 distinct CDR3 sequences, about two fifths of them seen only once. Sequenced material: peripheral blood or thyroid tissue (not recorded which). These receptors came from an adult man with Graves' hyperthyroidism.

This clonotype was counted only a few times. A much bigger clone sits one base away, suggesting this may be a read error. V and J are TRBV7-9 and TRBJ2-7, with a tentative D call TRBD1 (5 bases). CDR3 length equals 14 residues. The germline V gene has CDR1 SEHNR and CDR2 FQNEAQ (reference sequence). The CDR3: CASSLDRLTYEQCF. CDR3 in DNA: TGTGCCAGCAGCTTAGACAGGTTAACCTACGAGCAGTGCTTC. Using reference TRBV7-9 and TRBJ2-7 for the parts outside the CDR3, the full variable domain is DTGVSQNPRHKITKRGQNVTFRCDPISEHNRLYWYRQTLGQGPEFLTYFQNEAQLEKSRLLSDRFSAERPKGSFSTLEIQRTEQGDSAMYLCASSLDRLTYEQCFGPGTRLTVT.

This clonotype was counted between two and nine times. CDR3 region: CASSQGVRNTEAFF. The CDR3 nucleotides are TGTGCCAGCAGCCAAGGGGTCCGGAACACTGAAGCTTTCTTT. The chain uses TRBV7-2 and TRBJ1-1; D is perhaps TRBD1 (5 bases). This CDR3 contains 14 residues. The germline CDR1 and CDR2 sequences are SGHTA and FQGNSA. V shed 5 bases and J shed 1 base, with 11 bases lying between them.

The chain recombines TRBV11-2 with TRBJ2-7; TRBD1 matches at 8 bases. Germline V gene lookup returns CDR1 SGHAT and CDR2 FQNNGV. CDR3 length: 16 residues. The trim removed 0 bases at V and 3 bases at J, leaving 7 bases unmatched. CDR3 DNA sequence: TGTGCCAGCAGCTTAGAAGTCACAGGGGGTTTCTACGAGCAGTACTTC. Translated: CASSLEVTGGFYEQYF.

Many counts were recorded for this clonotype. The chain uses TRBV7-9 and TRBJ1-6; D gene uncertain. Germline V CDR1 and CDR2: SEHNR, FQNEAQ (reference sequence). The CDR3 length is 14 residues. V gave up 1 base and J gave up 4 bases, with 5 bases separating them. The CDR3 protein is CASSLDLYNSPLHF. CDR3 in DNA: TGTGCCAGCAGCTTAGACTTGTATAATTCACCCCTCCACTTT.

This clonotype was seen ten or more times. The rearrangement uses TRBV6-6 and TRBJ2-5; 11 positions agree with TRBD2. CDR3 size: 16 residues. Germline values: CDR1 MNHNY, CDR2 SVGAGI (reference sequence). J lost 5 bases, V lost 2 bases, and 7 bases had no gene match. CDR3 sequence: CASSYLLAGGLETQYF. In DNA form, the CDR3 reads TGTGCCAGCAGTTACCTCCTAGCGGGAGGCCTGGAGACCCAGTACTTC.

This clonotype was seen only a few times. The chain carries TRBV3-1 and TRBJ1-2; TRBD1 is a possible D gene (6 bases). The CDR3 spans 15 residues. V shed 2 bases and J shed 0 bases, with 10 bases lying between them. Per germline, CDR1 LGHDT and CDR2 YNNKEL (reference sequence). CDR3 in DNA: TGTGCCAGCAGCCAATCCCGGACAGCTAACTATGGCTACACCTTC. This encodes CASSQSRTANYGYTF. The complete variable domain, with remaining parts taken from reference TRBV3-1 and TRBJ1-2, reads DTAVSQTPKYLVTQMGNDKSIKCEQNLGHDTMYWYKQDSKKFLKIMFSYNNKELIINETVPNRFSPKSPDKAHLNLHINSLELGDSAVYFCASSQSRTANYGYTFGSGTRLTVV.

This clonotype was observed many times. V and J are TRBV20-1 and TRBJ1-1; D not resolved. The CDR3 is 10 amino acids. The V gene's germline CDR1 is DFQATT and CDR2 SNEGSKA (reference sequence). The chain's CDR3 is CSASVSEAFF. As DNA, the CDR3 is TGCAGCGCCAGTGTATCTGAAGCTTTCTTT.

This clonotype was seen only once. The V and J genes are TRBV7-2 and TRBJ1-6; D gene ambiguous. This CDR3 contains 14 residues. The germline CDR1 and CDR2 sequences are SGHTA and FQGNSA. V gave up 5 bases and J gave up 7 bases, with 12 bases separating them. Written as DNA, the CDR3 is TGTGCCAGCAGCCCAGATTTAGGGAATTCACCCCTCCACTTT. The encoded protein is CASSPDLGNSPLHF.

A word on this clonotype: With a much larger clone just one base away, this may be a read error. The V call is TRBV7-8, the J call TRBJ1-2; 9 bases map to TRBD1. The V gene's germline CDR1 is SGHVS and CDR2 FQNEAQ. CDR3 size: 16 residues. As DNA, the CDR3 is TGTGCCAGCAGTGGAGACAGGGGGGTTTTGGACTATGGCTACGCCTTC. Residues: CASSGDRGVLDYGYAF.

V and J are TRBV10-3 and TRBJ2-1; the D is unclear. From germline, CDR1 is ENHRY and CDR2 SYGVKD. The CDR3 is made up of 13 amino acids. V lost 0 bases and J 4 bases, leaving 4 bases between the germline ends. CDR3 sequence: CAISESQYNEQFF. The CDR3 bases are TGTGCCATCAGTGAGTCGCAGTACAATGAGCAGTTCTTC.

As concerns this clonotype: Relative to the germline gene, one junction end is altered; a read error may explain this. The V and J genes are TRBV10-3 and TRBJ2-5; tentatively, D is TRBD1 (5 bases). The CDR3 totals 16 residues. Germline lookup yields CDR1 ENHRY and CDR2 SYGVKD. CDR3 DNA sequence: TGTGCCAGCAGTTACCATCTAAGGGGAAAAAAAGAGACCCAGTACTTC. Translating it yields CASSYHLRGKKETQYF.

There are many counts of this clonotype. The chain combines TRBV2 with TRBJ1-6, with TRBD1 matching 9 bases. J was trimmed by 5 bases and V by 6 bases; bases with no gene match: 5. The CDR3 is made up of 15 amino acids. Germline CDR1 is SNHLY and CDR2 is FYNNEI. DNA of the CDR3: TGTGCCAGCAGGGAAACAGGGGGCAATAATTCACCCCTCCACTTT. Its protein is CASRETGGNNSPLHF.

The table lists this clonotype with a count of one. Just one base apart from a much larger clone, this may be a read error. J is TRBJ1-3 and V is TRBV12-3 or TRBV12-4; 12 nucleotides match TRBD1. V was pared by 6 bases and J by 8 bases, with 2 bases of the junction left unmatched. The CDR3 runs to 13 residues. The CDR3 loop reads CASRGQGADTIYF. The CDR3 DNA reads TGTGCCAGCAGGGGACAGGGGGCTGACACCATATATTTT.

There are a few counts of this clonotype. The rearrangement uses TRBV20-1 and TRBJ2-7; D is possibly TRBD2 (6 bases). CDR1 DFQATT and CDR2 SNEGSKA come from the germline V gene (reference sequence). The CDR3 contains 13 residues. V was clipped by 5 bases and J by 2 bases, with 13 bases between them. The CDR3 DNA reads TGCAGTGCTGGGGGGACGGGCACCTACGAGCAGTACTTC. Translation gives CSAGGTGTYEQYF.

The sample holds a few counts of this clonotype. The chain uses TRBV9 and TRBJ2-2; 9 positions match TRBD1. Germline V gene lookup returns CDR1 SGDLS and CDR2 YYNGEE. The CDR3 loop spans 18 amino acids. Trimming removed 0 bases from V and 6 bases from J; junction bases left unmatched: 12. The chain's CDR3 is CASSVVGPTGGLPGELFF. The CDR3 nucleotides are TGTGCCAGCAGCGTAGTTGGCCCCACAGGGGGCCTACCCGGGGAGCTGTTTTTT.

Details on this clonotype: Being one base from a much bigger clone, this may be a read error. The chain links TRBV5-4 to TRBJ1-4; D unclear. V dropped 5 bases and J dropped 8 bases, with 13 bases sitting between them. The germline V gene has CDR1 SGHNT and CDR2 YYREEE (reference sequence). The CDR3 is 13 residues long. CDR3 protein: CASSGQPGEKLFF. The CDR3 DNA follows: TGTGCCAGCAGTGGCCAGCCGGGCGAAAAACTGTTTTTT.

This clonotype has ten or more counts. J is TRBJ1-1 and V is TRBV5-6; the D is unclear. V gave up 0 bases and J gave up 1 base, with 13 bases separating them. Looked up from germline, CDR1 is SGHDT and CDR2 is YYEEEE. This CDR3 has 16 amino acids. This chain's CDR3 is CASSLGHGFQNTEAFF. CDR3 sequence (DNA): TGTGCCAGCAGCTTGGGGCACGGGTTTCAGAACACTGAAGCTTTCTTT.

This clonotype was seen a few times. The chain recombines TRBV19 with TRBJ2-2; TRBD1 agrees at 9 bases. CDR3 length: 15 amino acids. The germline CDR1 and CDR2 sequences are LNHDA and SQIVND (reference sequence). Unmatched junction bases numbered 7, after V lost 5 bases and J lost 6 bases. CDR3 in DNA: TGTGCCAGTAGTCCCCGGGACAGGGTACCCGGGGAGCTGTTTTTT. Protein sequence: CASSPRDRVPGELFF.

The chain couples TRBV7-9 to TRBJ2-7, with TRBD1 matching over 10 bases. CDR1 is SEHNR, CDR2 FQNEAQ, per germline (reference sequence). The CDR3 runs to 14 residues. J lost 7 bases, V lost 4 bases, and 7 bases had no gene match. The CDR3 DNA reads as TGTGCCAGCAGCTGGGGACAGGGGTTGAGTGAGCAGTACTTC. This encodes CASSWGQGLSEQYF.

This clonotype was counted many times. The V gene is TRBV7-8, the J gene TRBJ2-7; no clear D gene. Trimming took 5 bases from V and 0 from J, leaving 11 bases between them. The V gene's germline CDR1 is SGHVS and CDR2 FQNEAQ. The CDR3 is 14 residues long. CDR3 sequence: CASSTRLSSYEQYF. The CDR3 DNA follows: TGTGCCAGCAGCACCCGACTGAGCTCCTACGAGCAGTACTTC.

There are a few counts of this clonotype. The chain carries TRBV9 and TRBJ1-1, with D tentatively TRBD1 (6 bases). The CDR3 sequence is 13 residues long. CDR1 is SGDLS and CDR2 is YYNGEE in the germline V gene. CDR3 bases: TGTGCTAGACCACCGGGACAAAGGACTGAAGCTTTCTTT. Protein: CARPPGQRTEAFF.

J is TRBJ1-6 and V is TRBV7-9; tentatively, D is TRBD1 (6 bases). V was trimmed by 4 bases and J by 11 bases, leaving 9 bases between them. Per the germline V gene, CDR1 is SEHNR and CDR2 is FQNEAQ (reference sequence). CDR3 size: 12 residues. CDR3 sequence reads: CASSSQGAPLHF. The CDR3 coding sequence is TGTGCCAGCAGCTCACAGGGTGCACCCCTCCACTTT.

This clonotype was observed at least ten times. V and J are TRBV10-3 and TRBJ1-1; the D is unclear. Germline CDR1 reads ENHRY; CDR2 reads SYGVKD. The CDR3 runs to 12 residues. The ends were cut back, 4 bases at V and 10 bases at J, with 13 bases in the middle. CDR3 in amino acids: CAISGELLGAFF. The CDR3 DNA sequence: TGTGCCATCAGTGGGGAACTTCTAGGAGCTTTCTTT.

The chain uses TRBV29-1 and TRBJ1-5; perhaps TRBD1 as D (5 bases). Germline CDR1 and CDR2: SQVTM and ANQGSEA. The CDR3 has 12 amino acids. The V end lost 4 bases, the J end lost 9 bases, and 13 bases lay between the germline ends. CDR3 amino acids: CSVGETEGPQHF. DNA of the CDR3: TGCAGCGTTGGGGAGACAGAAGGGCCCCAGCATTTT.